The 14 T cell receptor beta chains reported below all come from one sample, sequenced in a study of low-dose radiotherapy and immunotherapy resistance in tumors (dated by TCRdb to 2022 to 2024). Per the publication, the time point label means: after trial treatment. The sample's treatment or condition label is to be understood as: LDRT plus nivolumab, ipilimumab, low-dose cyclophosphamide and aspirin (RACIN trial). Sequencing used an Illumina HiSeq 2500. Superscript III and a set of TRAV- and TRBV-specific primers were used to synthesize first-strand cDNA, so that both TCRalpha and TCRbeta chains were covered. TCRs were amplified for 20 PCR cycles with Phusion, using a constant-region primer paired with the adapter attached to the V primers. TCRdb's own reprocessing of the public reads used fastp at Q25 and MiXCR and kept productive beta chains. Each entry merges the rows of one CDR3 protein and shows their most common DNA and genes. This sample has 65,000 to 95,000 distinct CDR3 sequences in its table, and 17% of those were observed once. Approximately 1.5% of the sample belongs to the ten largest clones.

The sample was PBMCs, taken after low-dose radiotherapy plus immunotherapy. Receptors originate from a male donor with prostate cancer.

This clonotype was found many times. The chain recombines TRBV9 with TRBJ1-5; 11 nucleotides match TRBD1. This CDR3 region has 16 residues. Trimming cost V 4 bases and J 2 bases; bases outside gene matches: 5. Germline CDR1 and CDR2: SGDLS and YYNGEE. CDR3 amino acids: CASSPGTGGGNQPQHF. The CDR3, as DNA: TGTGCCAGCAGCCCGGGGACAGGGGGTGGCAATCAGCCCCAGCATTTT.

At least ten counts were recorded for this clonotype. The CDR3 sequence is CASSPDRDYNNEQFF. The CDR3, as DNA: TGTGCCAGCAGTCCGGACCGGGACTACAACAATGAGCAGTTCTTC. The rearrangement joins TRBV27 to TRBJ2-1; 7 positions agree with TRBD2. There are 15 residues in the CDR3. V dropped 5 bases and J dropped 5; count of bases not matched to a gene: 9. Germline V gene sequence: CDR1 MNHEY, CDR2 SMNVEV (reference sequence).

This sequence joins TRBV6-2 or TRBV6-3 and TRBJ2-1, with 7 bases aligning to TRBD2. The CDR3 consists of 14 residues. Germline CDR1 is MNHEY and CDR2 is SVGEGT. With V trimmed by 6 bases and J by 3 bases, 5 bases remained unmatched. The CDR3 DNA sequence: TGTGCCAGCAGCCGTAGCGGGCTCTACAATGAGCAGTTCTTC. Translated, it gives CASSRSGLYNEQFF.

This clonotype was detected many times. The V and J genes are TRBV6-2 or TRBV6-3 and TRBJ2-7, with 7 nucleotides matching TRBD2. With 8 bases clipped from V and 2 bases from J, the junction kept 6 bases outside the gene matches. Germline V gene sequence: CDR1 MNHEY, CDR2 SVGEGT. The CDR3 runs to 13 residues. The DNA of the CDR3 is TGTGCCAGCGAATCCGGGACTACCTACGAGCAGTACTTC. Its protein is CASESGTTYEQYF.

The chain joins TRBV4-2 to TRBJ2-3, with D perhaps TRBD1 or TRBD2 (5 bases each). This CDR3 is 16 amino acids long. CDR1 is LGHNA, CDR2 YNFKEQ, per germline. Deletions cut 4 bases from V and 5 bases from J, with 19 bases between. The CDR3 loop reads CASSRAPGPQQDTQYF. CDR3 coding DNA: TGTGCCAGCAGCCGAGCGCCGGGACCGCAACAAGATACGCAGTATTTT.

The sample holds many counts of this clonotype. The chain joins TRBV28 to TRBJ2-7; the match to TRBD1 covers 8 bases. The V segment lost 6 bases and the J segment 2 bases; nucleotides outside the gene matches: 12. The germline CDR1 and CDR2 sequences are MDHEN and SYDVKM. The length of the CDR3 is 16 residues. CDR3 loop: CASSRRPGTGPYEQYF. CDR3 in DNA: TGTGCCAGCAGCCGGAGGCCCGGGACAGGTCCCTACGAGCAGTACTTC.

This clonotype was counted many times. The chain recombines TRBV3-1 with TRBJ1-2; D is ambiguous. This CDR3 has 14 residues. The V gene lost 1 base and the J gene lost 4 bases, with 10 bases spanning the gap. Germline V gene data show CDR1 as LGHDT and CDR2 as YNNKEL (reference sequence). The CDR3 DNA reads TGTGCCAGCAGCCAAGGAGGGAGCGGCTATGGCTACACCTTC. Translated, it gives CASSQGGSGYGYTF. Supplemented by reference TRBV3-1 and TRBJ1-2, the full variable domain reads DTAVSQTPKYLVTQMGNDKSIKCEQNLGHDTMYWYKQDSKKFLKIMFSYNNKELIINETVPNRFSPKSPDKAHLNLHINSLELGDSAVYFCASSQGGSGYGYTFGSGTRLTVV.

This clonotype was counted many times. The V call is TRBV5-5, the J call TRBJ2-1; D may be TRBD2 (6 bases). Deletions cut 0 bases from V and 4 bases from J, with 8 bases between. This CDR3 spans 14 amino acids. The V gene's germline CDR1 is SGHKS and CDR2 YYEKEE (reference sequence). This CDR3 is CASSLGLGYNEQFF. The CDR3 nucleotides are TGTGCCAGCAGCTTGGGACTAGGTTACAATGAGCAGTTCTTC.

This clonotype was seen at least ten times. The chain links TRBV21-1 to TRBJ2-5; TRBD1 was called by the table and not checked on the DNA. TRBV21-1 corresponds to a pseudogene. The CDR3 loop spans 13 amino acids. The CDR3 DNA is TGTGCCAGCAGCCATAGCCAGCGAGGGACCCAGTACTTC. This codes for CASSHSQRGTQYF.

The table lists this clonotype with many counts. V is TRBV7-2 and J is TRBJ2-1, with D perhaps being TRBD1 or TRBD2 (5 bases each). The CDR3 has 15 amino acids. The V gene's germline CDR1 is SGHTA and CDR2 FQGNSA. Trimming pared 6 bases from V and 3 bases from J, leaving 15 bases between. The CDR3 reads CASRAPGTNYNEQFF. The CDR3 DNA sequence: TGTGCCAGCAGAGCTCCCGGGACGAACTACAATGAGCAGTTCTTC.

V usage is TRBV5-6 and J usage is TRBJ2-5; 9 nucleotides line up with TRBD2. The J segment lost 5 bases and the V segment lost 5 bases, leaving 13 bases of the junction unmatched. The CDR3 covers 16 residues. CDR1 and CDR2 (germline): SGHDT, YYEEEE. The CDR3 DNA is TGTGCCAGCAGGTCGACTAGCGGCACCCTGGGGGAGACCCAGTACTTC. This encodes CASRSTSGTLGETQYF.

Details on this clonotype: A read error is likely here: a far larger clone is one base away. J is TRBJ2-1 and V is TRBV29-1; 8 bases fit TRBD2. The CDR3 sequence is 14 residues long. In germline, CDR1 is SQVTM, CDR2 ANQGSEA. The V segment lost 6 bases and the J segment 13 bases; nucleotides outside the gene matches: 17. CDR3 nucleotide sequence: TGCAGCGTCGGAAGGGGGGCGGGAGGAGAGACCCAGTTCTTC. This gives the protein CSVGRGAGGETQFF.

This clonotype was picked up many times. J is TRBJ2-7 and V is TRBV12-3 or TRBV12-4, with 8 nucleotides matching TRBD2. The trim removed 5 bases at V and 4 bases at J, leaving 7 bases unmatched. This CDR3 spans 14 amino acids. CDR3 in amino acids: CASSLSGRRYEQYF. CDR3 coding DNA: TGTGCCAGCAGTCTGAGCGGGAGAAGGTACGAGCAGTACTTC.

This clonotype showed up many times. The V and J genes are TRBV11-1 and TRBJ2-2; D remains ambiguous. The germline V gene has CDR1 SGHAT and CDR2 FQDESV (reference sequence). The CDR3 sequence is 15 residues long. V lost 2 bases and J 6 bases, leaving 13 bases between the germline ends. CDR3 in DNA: TGTGCCAGCAGCTTAACGTCGATTGGCCCCGGGGAGCTGTTTTTT. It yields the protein CASSLTSIGPGELFF.